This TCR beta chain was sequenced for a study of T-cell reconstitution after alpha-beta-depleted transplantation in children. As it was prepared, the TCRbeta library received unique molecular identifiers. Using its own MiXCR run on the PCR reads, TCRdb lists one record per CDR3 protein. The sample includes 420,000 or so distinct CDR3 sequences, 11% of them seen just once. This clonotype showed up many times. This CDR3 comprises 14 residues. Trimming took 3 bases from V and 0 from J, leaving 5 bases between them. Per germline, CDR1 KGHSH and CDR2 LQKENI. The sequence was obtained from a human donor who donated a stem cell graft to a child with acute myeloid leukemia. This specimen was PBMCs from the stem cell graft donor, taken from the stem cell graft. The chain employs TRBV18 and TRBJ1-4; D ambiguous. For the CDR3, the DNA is TGTGCCAGCTCACCGTCCACAACTAATGAAAAACTGTTTTTT. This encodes CASSPSTTNEKLFF.